The rows below give T cell receptor beta chains drawn from one sample of a study of T cell responses to AZD1222 COVID-19 vaccine. TCRdb's copy holds only in-frame clones and misses some; the assay was immunoSEQ multiplex PCR. The sample lists around 120,000 clones; about nine tenths were seen once. The sequencing here drew on peripheral blood, taken on day 0 of AZD1222 vaccination. These receptors all come from an adult in good health. The CDR3 runs from the conserved cysteine through the conserved F or W. The order of the fields is V gene, clone size, D gene, J gene, CDR3 protein, CDR3 DNA. The D gene is left open where the match is weak. Rows may omit the clone size; those that give it use once, few, many or a size class.

>TRBV6-2/TRBV6-3|.|.|TRBJ1-4
CASSSDNYVVATNEKLFF
TGTGCCAGCAGTTCGGACAACTACGTCGTCGCAACTAATGAAAAACTGTTTTTT
>TRBV30|once|TRBD1|TRBJ1-5
CAGRDRGPNQPQHF
TGTGCCGGTCGGGACAGGGGACCGAATCAGCCCCAGCATTTT
>TRBV6-5|.|.|TRBJ2-7
CASSYGPLPAYEQYF
TGTGCCAGCAGTTACGGACCTCTTCCTGCCTACGAGCAGTACTTC
>TRBV19|.|TRBD1|TRBJ1-5
CASSITTGTGGGQPQHF
TGTGCCAGCAGTATAACTACCGGGACAGGGGGTGGTCAGCCCCAGCATTTT
>TRBV19|.|TRBD2|TRBJ2-1
CASSIRTSGSSSGEQFF
TGTGCCAGTAGTATAAGGACTAGCGGGAGTAGTTCGGGTGAGCAGTTCTTC
>TRBV6-2/TRBV6-3|.|.|TRBJ2-1
CASSYRLPGTKHYNEQFF
TGTGCCAGCAGTTATAGGCTCCCCGGGACGAAGCACTACAATGAGCAGTTCTTC
>TRBV28|.|.|TRBJ1-1
CATQGGGLSNTEAFF
TGTGCCACCCAAGGAGGGGGTCTATCGAACACTGAAGCTTTCTTT
>TRBV6-5|.|.|TRBJ1-2
CATRSGPSNYGYTF
TGTGCCACCCGGTCGGGACCGAGCAACTATGGCTACACCTTC
>TRBV7-2|.|.|TRBJ2-5
CASSLEAGRGRETQYF
TGTGCCAGCAGCTTAGAGGCAGGAAGGGGCCGAGAGACCCAGTACTTC
>TRBV28|.|.|TRBJ2-7
CASSYSGAYEQYF
TGTGCCAGCAGTTACAGCGGAGCCTACGAGCAGTACTTC
>TRBV7-9|.|.|TRBJ1-5
CASSLGGDPHQPQHF
TGTGCCAGCAGCTTAGGGGGGGATCCCCATCAGCCCCAGCATTTT
>TRBV6-2/TRBV6-3|.|.|TRBJ2-1
CASSYRVLPPYNEQFF
TGTGCCAGCAGTTACAGGGTGCTTCCTCCCTACAATGAGCAGTTCTTC
>TRBV5-1|.|TRBD2|TRBJ2-3
CASSLALGGGVSADTQYF
TGCGCCAGCAGCTTGGCGTTGGGCGGGGGGGTGTCGGCAGATACGCAGTATTTT
>TRBV5-5|.|.|TRBJ1-1
CASSSLTSGTPNTEAFF
TGTGCCAGCAGCTCGTTGACCTCCGGGACACCGAACACTGAAGCTTTCTTT
>TRBV7-2|.|.|TRBJ2-7
CASSLMLLYEQYF
TGTGCCAGCAGCTTAATGCTCCTTTACGAGCAGTACTTC
>TRBV29-1|.|.|TRBJ2-1
CSVESRQGSYNEQFF
TGCAGCGTTGAATCCCGACAAGGCTCCTACAATGAGCAGTTCTTC
>TRBV13|.|.|TRBJ1-1
CASSGTEGLNTEAFF
TGTGCCAGCAGCGGAACGGAAGGGCTGAACACTGAAGCTTTCTTT
>TRBV23-1|.|TRBD2|TRBJ2-3
CASSLLAVDTQYF
TGCGCCAGCAGTCTCCTAGCGGTGGATACGCAGTATTTT
>TRBV5-1|.|.|TRBJ2-3
CASSLTATTSTDTQYF
TGCGCCAGCAGCCTGACTGCAACTACTAGCACAGATACGCAGTATTTT
>TRBV19|.|.|TRBJ1-1
CAIGAPGLNTEAFF
TGTGCCATAGGAGCCCCGGGGTTGAACACTGAAGCTTTCTTT
>TRBV6-6|.|TRBD1|TRBJ1-1
CASSYPGTGPNTEAFF
TGTGCCAGCAGTTACCCCGGGACAGGACCAAACACTGAAGCTTTCTTT
>TRBV7-2|.|.|TRBJ1-4
CASSYPPGGGNEKLFF
TGTGCCAGCAGCTACCCCCCCGGAGGGGGGAATGAAAAACTGTTTTTT
>TRBV5-1|.|.|TRBJ1-3
CASSPDAGAGNTIYF
TGCGCCAGCAGCCCGGACGCAGGGGCTGGAAACACCATATATTTT
>TRBV6-5|.|TRBD2|TRBJ2-1
CASSYRGRDEQFF
TGTGCCAGCAGTTACCGGGGGAGGGATGAGCAGTTCTTC
>TRBV27|.|.|TRBJ2-7
CASSQRQYSYEQYF
TGTGCCAGCAGTCAACGACAGTATTCCTACGAGCAGTACTTC
>TRBV27|.|TRBD1|TRBJ1-5
CASRKDRAENQPQHF
TGTGCCAGCAGAAAAGACAGGGCTGAGAATCAGCCCCAGCATTTT
>TRBV4-3|.|TRBD1|TRBJ2-2
CASSRSREGANTGELFF
TGCGCCAGCAGCCGGTCACGAGAGGGGGCTAACACCGGGGAGCTGTTTTTT
>TRBV28|few|.|TRBJ2-7
CASSLPTGTYEQYF
TGTGCCAGCAGTTTACCTACAGGGACCTACGAGCAGTACTTC
>TRBV2|.|TRBD2|TRBJ2-1
CASSPLAGLTYNEQFF
TGTGCCAGCAGTCCACTAGCGGGGCTAACTTACAATGAGCAGTTCTTC
>TRBV19|.|TRBD1|TRBJ1-4
CASSMGQGNTLLFF
TGTGCCAGTAGTATGGGACAGGGGAATACTCTACTGTTTTTT
>TRBV7-9|once|.|TRBJ2-5
CASSMSRGEELGETQYF
TGTGCCAGCAGTATGAGCCGGGGAGAGGAATTGGGGGAGACCCAGTACTTC
>TRBV2|.|.|TRBJ1-1
CASSGLKGVGMNTEAFF
TGTGCCAGCAGTGGGTTAAAGGGCGTGGGAATGAACACTGAAGCTTTCTTT
>TRBV12-5|.|.|TRBJ2-5
CASGLASWRACMEKTQYF
TGTGCTAGTGGTTTGGCCTCTTGGAGAGCTTGCATGGAGAAGACCCAGTACTTC
>TRBV7-8|.|TRBD1|TRBJ1-2
CASSLAVTGGIYGYTF
TGTGCCAGCAGCTTAGCCGTGACAGGGGGCATCTATGGCTACACCTTC
>TRBV3-1/TRBV3-2|.|.|TRBJ1-5
CASSQAGRGGNQPQHF
TGTGCCAGCAGCCAAGCTGGCAGGGGTGGAAATCAGCCCCAGCATTTT
>TRBV2|once|TRBD2|TRBJ2-3
CAGLAGFGDTQYF
TGTGCCGGGCTAGCGGGATTCGGAGATACGCAGTATTTT
>TRBV18|.|.|TRBJ2-7
CASSPPVGGPANYEQYF
TGTGCCAGCTCACCACCGGTGGGAGGCCCCGCCAACTACGAGCAGTACTTC
>TRBV6-2/TRBV6-3|.|TRBD1|TRBJ2-7
CASSRRDRTYEQYF
TGTGCCAGCAGTCGCCGGGACAGGACCTACGAGCAGTACTTC
>TRBV7-8|.|.|TRBJ1-2
CASSLDSSYGYTF
TGTGCCAGCAGCTTGGACAGCTCCTATGGCTACACCTTC
>TRBV6-5|.|TRBD2|TRBJ2-3
CATRGGAGDTQYF
TGTGCCACCCGCGGGGGGGCCGGAGATACGCAGTATTTT
>TRBV11-3|.|.|TRBJ2-5
CASSSWTQYF
TGTGCCAGCAGCTCCTGGACCCAGTACTTC
>TRBV7-9|.|.|TRBJ2-4
CASSRSEIGKNIQYF
TGTGCCAGCAGCCGATCGGAGATCGGCAAAAACATTCAGTACTTC
>TRBV6-2/TRBV6-3|.|.|TRBJ1-1
CASSGPGVNTEAFF
TGTGCCAGCAGCGGACCGGGGGTGAACACTGAAGCTTTCTTT
>TRBV7-2|.|.|TRBJ1-2
CASTPSGQGSYGYTF
TGTGCCAGCACCCCCTCCGGGCAGGGATCATATGGCTACACCTTC
>TRBV27|.|.|TRBJ1-1
CASSWAGETEAFF
TGTGCCAGCAGTTGGGCAGGGGAAACTGAAGCTTTCTTT
>TRBV4-1|few|.|TRBJ1-6
CASSQPQEMGSPLHF
TGCGCCAGCAGCCAACCACAGGAAATGGGATCACCCCTCCACTTT
>TRBV19|.|.|TRBJ2-2
CASNDRDTGELFF
TGTGCCAGTAATGACCGAGACACCGGGGAGCTGTTTTTT
>TRBV5-1|.|TRBD1|TRBJ2-7
CASSLGDRVNSGEQYF
TGCGCCAGCAGCTTGGGGGACAGGGTAAATTCGGGAGAGCAGTACTTC
>TRBV28|once|TRBD1|TRBJ1-2
CASSHGTGYEGYTF
TGTGCCAGCAGTCACGGGACAGGGTACGAGGGCTACACCTTC
>TRBV29-1|.|.|TRBJ2-1
CSVEGHSSYNEQFF
TGCAGCGTTGAGGGGCATTCGAGCTACAATGAGCAGTTCTTC
>TRBV28|.|.|TRBJ2-2
CASSPTHDSTGELFF
TGTGCCAGCAGTCCAACCCATGACAGCACCGGGGAGCTGTTTTTT
>TRBV6-2/TRBV6-3|once|.|TRBJ2-7
CASSYYGGSFYEQYF
TGTGCCAGCAGTTACTATGGGGGTTCCTTCTACGAGCAGTACTTC
>TRBV11-2|few|.|TRBJ1-1
CASSLVGLVAFF
TGTGCCAGCAGCTTAGTGGGACTAGTAGCTTTCTTT
>TRBV7-2|.|.|TRBJ1-3
CASSYPTGFSGNTIYF
TGTGCCAGCAGCTACCCGACTGGATTCTCTGGAAACACCATATATTTT
>TRBV7-2|.|.|TRBJ1-5
CASSLGQSQPQHF
TGTGCCAGCAGCTTAGGACAATCTCAGCCCCAGCATTTT
>TRBV28|.|.|TRBJ2-1
CASNSGNYNEQFF
TGTGCCAGCAACAGCGGAAATTACAATGAGCAGTTCTTC
>TRBV3-1/TRBV3-2|.|TRBD2|TRBJ2-7
CASSQGLANYEQYF
TGTGCCAGCAGCCAAGGACTAGCTAACTACGAGCAGTACTTC
>TRBV28|.|.|TRBJ2-1
CASSLEGNEQFF
TGTGCCAGCAGTTTGGAAGGAAACGAGCAGTTCTTC
>TRBV19|.|TRBD1|TRBJ1-3
CASSDFFRQGTRGNTIYF
TGTGCCAGTAGCGATTTCTTCCGACAGGGGACCCGTGGAAACACCATATATTTT